This record concerns one TCR beta chain sequence. These data originate in a study of blood T cell repertoires in COVID-19. The data were produced by immunoSEQ multiplex PCR, yet TCRdb's version contains in-frame clones alone and is incomplete. The sample has about 100,000 clones; 70% to 90% are singletons. The CDR3 loop spans 14 amino acids. The ends lost 0 bases at V and 5 bases at J; junction bases unmatched: 3. Germline loops: CDR1 LGHNA, CDR2 YSLEER. The source of this sequence is a human donor in a cohort sampled during active COVID-19. The chain carries TRBV4-3 and TRBJ2-5, with 7 bases aligning to TRBD1. Source material: peripheral blood. The CDR3 bases are TGCGCCAGCAGCCAAGATCAGGGGGTCGAGACCCAGTACTTC. Translating it yields CASSQDQGVETQYF.